This is a list of T cell receptor beta chains from one sample in a study of blood T cell repertoires in COVID-19. Assay used: immunoSEQ multiplex PCR; TCRdb lists only in-frame clones, some missing. This table has about 230,000 clones, 86% appearing once. The source material was PBMCs or T cells enriched from blood (not recorded which). The receptors stem from a man aged 18 to 35 who had recovered from COVID-19. The CDR3 runs from the conserved cysteine through the conserved F or W. A D gene is named only where the DNA matches it firmly. Clone size appears in some rows only: once, few, many, or a class for an expanded clone.

D	size	V	length	J	CDR3	DNA
NA	NA	TRBV28	16	TRBJ2-5	CAIGGPGEGVQETQYF	TGTGCCATTGGGGGCCCGGGGGAGGGAGTACAAGAGACCCAGTACTTC
NA	NA	TRBV18	14	TRBJ1-1	CASSPTVQGTEAFF	TGTGCCAGCTCACCAACCGTACAGGGAACTGAAGCTTTCTTT
TRBD1	NA	TRBV5-1	15	TRBJ1-1	CASKPAGQGITEAFF	TGCGCCAGCAAACCCGCGGGACAGGGAATCACTGAAGCTTTCTTT
TRBD2	NA	TRBV6-2/TRBV6-3	15	TRBJ2-1	CASSPSGTTYNEQFF	TGTGCCAGCAGCCCCTCCGGGACTACCTACAATGAGCAGTTCTTC
NA	once	TRBV27	13	TRBJ1-5	CASSLSTRQPQHF	TGTGCCAGCAGTTTGAGCACCAGGCAGCCCCAGCATTTT
TRBD1	NA	TRBV30	13	TRBJ2-7	CAWAGTGYHEQYF	TGTGCCTGGGCCGGGACAGGGTACCACGAGCAGTACTTC
NA	few	TRBV21-1	14	TRBJ2-7	CASSKHGRAYEQYF	TGTGCCAGCAGCAAACACGGGAGGGCCTACGAGCAGTACTTC
TRBD1	NA	TRBV18	15	TRBJ1-1	CASSPSTGMNTEAFF	TGTGCCAGCTCACCATCGACAGGGATGAACACTGAAGCTTTCTTT
NA	NA	TRBV18	15	TRBJ1-3	CASSPGSTSGNTIYF	TGTGCCAGCTCGCCGGGGTCGACCTCTGGAAACACCATATATTTT
NA	few	TRBV7-8	17	TRBJ1-3	CASSLLTQGSSGNTIYF	TGTGCCAGCAGCCTCCTGACACAGGGCTCCTCTGGAAACACCATATATTTT
NA	NA	TRBV9	16	TRBJ1-6	CASSVGSAPYNSPLHF	TGTGCCAGCAGCGTAGGTAGCGCCCCTTATAATTCACCCCTCCACTTT
TRBD1	NA	TRBV19	15	TRBJ2-7	CASSIDGTGGYEQYF	TGTGCCAGTAGTATAGATGGGACAGGGGGCTACGAGCAGTACTTC
TRBD1	NA	TRBV11-2	16	TRBJ1-3	CASSYGKGARGNTIYF	TGTGCCAGCAGCTACGGCAAGGGGGCTAGAGGAAACACCATATATTTT
TRBD1	NA	TRBV10-3	15	TRBJ1-4	CAISEYGTGGEKLFF	TGTGCCATCAGTGAGTACGGGACAGGAGGTGAAAAACTGTTTTTT